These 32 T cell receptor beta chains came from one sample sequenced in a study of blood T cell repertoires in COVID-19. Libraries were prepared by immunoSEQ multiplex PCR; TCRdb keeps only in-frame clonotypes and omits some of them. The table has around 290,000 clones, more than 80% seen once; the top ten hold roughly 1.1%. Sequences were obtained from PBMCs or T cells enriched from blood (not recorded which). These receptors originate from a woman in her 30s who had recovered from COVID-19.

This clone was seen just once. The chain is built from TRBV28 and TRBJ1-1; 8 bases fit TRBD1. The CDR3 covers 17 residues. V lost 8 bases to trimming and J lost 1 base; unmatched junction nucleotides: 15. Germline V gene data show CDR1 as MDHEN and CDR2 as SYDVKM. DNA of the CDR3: TGTGCCAGCTCCACCGGCAGGGGGCTCTTGAGGAACACTGAAGCTTTCTTT. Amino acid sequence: CASSTGRGLLRNTEAFF.

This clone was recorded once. The chain's CDR3 is CASSLSLAGNEQFF. The CDR3 DNA is TGCGCCAGCAGCTTGTCCCTAGCGGGTAATGAGCAGTTCTTC. The genes are TRBV5-1 and TRBJ2-1, with 8 bases fitting TRBD2. CDR1 is SGHRS and CDR2 is YFSETQ in the germline V gene. V trimming: 1 base; J trimming: 7 bases; junction bases outside the gene matches: 4. This CDR3 is 14 amino acids long.

The CDR3 DNA reads as TGTGCCAGCAGCTTGACCCCGGGACTAGCGGGAGTAGGGACAGATACGCAGTATTTT. It codes for CASSLTPGLAGVGTDTQYF. The rearrangement uses TRBV7-2 and TRBJ2-3; 14 bases map to TRBD2. The CDR3 has 19 residues. Germline V gives CDR1 SGHTA, CDR2 FQGNSA. V lost 3 bases to trimming and J lost 3 bases; unmatched junction nucleotides: 11. Supplemented by reference TRBV7-2 and TRBJ2-3, the full variable domain reads GAGVSQSPSNKVTEKGKDVELRCDPISGHTALYWYRQSLGQGLEFLIYFQGNSAPDKSGLPSDRFSAERTGGSVSTLTIQRTQQEDSAVYLCASSLTPGLAGVGTDTQYFGPGTRLTVL.

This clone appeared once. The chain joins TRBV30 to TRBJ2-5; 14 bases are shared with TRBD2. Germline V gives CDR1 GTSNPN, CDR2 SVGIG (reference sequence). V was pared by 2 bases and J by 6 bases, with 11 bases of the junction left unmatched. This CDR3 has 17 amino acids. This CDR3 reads CAWSPRTSGRFRKTQYF. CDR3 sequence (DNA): TGTGCCTGGAGTCCTAGGACTAGCGGGAGGTTTCGGAAGACCCAGTACTTC.

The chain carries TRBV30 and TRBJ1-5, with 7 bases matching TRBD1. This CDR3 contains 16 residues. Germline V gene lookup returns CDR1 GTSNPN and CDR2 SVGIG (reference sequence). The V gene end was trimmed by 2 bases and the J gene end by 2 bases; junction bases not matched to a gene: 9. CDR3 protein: CAWSPEGQIGNQPQHF. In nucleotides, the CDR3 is TGTGCCTGGAGTCCAGAGGGACAGATAGGCAATCAGCCCCAGCATTTT.

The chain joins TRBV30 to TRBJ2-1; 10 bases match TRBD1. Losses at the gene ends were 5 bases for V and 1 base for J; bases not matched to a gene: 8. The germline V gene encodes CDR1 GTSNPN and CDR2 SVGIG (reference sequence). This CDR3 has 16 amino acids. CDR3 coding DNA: TGTGCCTGGCGACAGGGGGCCCGTCAATCCTACAATGAGCAGTTCTTC. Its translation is CAWRQGARQSYNEQFF.

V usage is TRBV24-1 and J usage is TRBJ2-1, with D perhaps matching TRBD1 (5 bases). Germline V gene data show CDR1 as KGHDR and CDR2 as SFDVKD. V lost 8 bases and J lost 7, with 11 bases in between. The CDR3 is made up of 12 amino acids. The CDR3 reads CATIDRTNEQFF. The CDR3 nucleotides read TGTGCCACCATAGACAGAACAAATGAGCAGTTCTTC.

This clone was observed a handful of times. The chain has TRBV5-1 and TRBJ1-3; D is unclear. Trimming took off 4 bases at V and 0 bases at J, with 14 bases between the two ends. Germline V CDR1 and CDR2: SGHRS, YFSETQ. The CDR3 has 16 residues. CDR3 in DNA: TGCGCCAGCAGCCCCGACACGGGGTTCTCTGGAAACACCATATATTTT. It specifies CASSPDTGFSGNTIYF.

CDR3 sequence reads: CASSLDPGLGIDTQYF. In DNA, the CDR3 is TGTGCCAGCAGCTTAGACCCGGGACTAGGGATAGATACGCAGTATTTT. The chain recombines TRBV11-2 with TRBJ2-3, with 8 positions matching TRBD2. Germline V gene sequence: CDR1 SGHAT, CDR2 FQNNGV. The CDR3 extends over 16 amino acids. Trimming removed 0 bases from V and 5 bases from J; junction bases left unmatched: 7.

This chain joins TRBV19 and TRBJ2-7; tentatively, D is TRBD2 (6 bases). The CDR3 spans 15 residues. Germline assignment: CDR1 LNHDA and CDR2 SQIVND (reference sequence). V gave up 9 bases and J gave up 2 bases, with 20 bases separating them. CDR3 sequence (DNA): TGTGCCAGGGAAATTCCGGGACTCCACGCCTACGAGCAGTACTTC. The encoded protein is CAREIPGLHAYEQYF.

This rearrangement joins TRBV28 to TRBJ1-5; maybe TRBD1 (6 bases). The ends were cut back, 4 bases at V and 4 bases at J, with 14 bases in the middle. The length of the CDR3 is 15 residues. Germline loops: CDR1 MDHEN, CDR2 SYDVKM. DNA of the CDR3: TGTGCCAGCAGTTCCCAGGGGCCCCCAAATCAGCCCCAGCATTTT. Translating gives CASSSQGPPNQPQHF.

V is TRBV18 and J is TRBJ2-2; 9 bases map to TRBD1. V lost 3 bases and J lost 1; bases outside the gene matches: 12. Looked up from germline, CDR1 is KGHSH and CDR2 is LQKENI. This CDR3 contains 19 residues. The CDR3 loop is CASSPSATGGAENTGELFF. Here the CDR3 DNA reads TGTGCCAGCTCACCGAGCGCCACAGGGGGCGCAGAGAACACCGGGGAGCTGTTTTTT.

The CDR3 DNA follows: TGTGCCAGCAGCTTAGGGACTAGAGAAAACATTCAGTACTTC. It is translated as CASSLGTRENIQYF. This chain links TRBV7-3 with TRBJ2-4; 8 nucleotides match TRBD2. V lost 2 bases and J lost 5; bases outside the gene matches: 2. The CDR3 is 14 residues long. Per the germline V gene, CDR1 is SGHTA and CDR2 is FQGTGA. Together with reference TRBV7-3 and TRBJ2-4, the CDR3 gives the full variable domain: GAGVSQTPSNKVTEKGKYVELRCDPISGHTALYWYRQSLGQGPEFLIYFQGTGAADDSGLPNDRFFAVRPEGSVSTLKIQRTERGDSAVYLCASSLGTRENIQYFGAGTRLSVL.

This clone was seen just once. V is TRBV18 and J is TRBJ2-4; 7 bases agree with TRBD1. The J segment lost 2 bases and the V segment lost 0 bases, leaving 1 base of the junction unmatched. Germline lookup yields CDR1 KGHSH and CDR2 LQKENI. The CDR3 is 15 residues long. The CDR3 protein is CASSPPDRPKNIQYF. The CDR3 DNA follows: TGTGCCAGCTCACCACCGGACAGGCCCAAAAACATTCAGTACTTC. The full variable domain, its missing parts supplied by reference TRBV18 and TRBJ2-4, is NAGVMQNPRHLVRRRGQEARLRCSPMKGHSHVYWYRQLPEEGLKFMVYLQKENIIDESGMPKERFSAEFPKEGPSILRIQQVVRGDSAAYFCASSPPDRPKNIQYFGAGTRLSVL.

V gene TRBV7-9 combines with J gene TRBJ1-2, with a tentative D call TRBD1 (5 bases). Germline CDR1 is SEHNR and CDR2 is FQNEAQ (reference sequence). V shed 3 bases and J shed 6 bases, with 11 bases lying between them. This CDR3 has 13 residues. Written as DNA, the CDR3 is TGTGCCAGCAGCTTGGCAGGGATCAATGGCTACACCTTC. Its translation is CASSLAGINGYTF. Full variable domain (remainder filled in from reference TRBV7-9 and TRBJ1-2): DTGVSQNPRHKITKRGQNVTFRCDPISEHNRLYWYRQTLGQGPEFLTYFQNEAQLEKSRLLSDRFSAERPKGSFSTLEIQRTEQGDSAMYLCASSLAGINGYTFGSGTRLTVV.

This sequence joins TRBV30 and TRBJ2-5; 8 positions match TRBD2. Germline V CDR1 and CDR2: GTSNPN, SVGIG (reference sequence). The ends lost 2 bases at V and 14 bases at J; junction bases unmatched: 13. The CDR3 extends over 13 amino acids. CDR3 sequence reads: CAWSPQSGTSIYF. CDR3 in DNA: TGTGCCTGGAGTCCGCAATCCGGGACTAGTATCTACTTC.

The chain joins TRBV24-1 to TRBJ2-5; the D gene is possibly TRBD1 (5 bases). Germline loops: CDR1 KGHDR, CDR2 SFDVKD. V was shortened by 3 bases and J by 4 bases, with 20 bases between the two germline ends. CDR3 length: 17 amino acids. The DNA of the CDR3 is TGTGCCACCAGTGATATGAAGTCAGCAGGGTCGGGAGAGACCCAGTACTTC. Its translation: CATSDMKSAGSGETQYF.

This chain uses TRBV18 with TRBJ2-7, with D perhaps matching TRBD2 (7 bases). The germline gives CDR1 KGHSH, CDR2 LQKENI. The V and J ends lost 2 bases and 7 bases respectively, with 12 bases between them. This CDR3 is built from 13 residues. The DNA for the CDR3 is TGTGCCAGCTCACCAAACGAGGGGGGGGAGCAGTACTTC. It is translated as CASSPNEGGEQYF.

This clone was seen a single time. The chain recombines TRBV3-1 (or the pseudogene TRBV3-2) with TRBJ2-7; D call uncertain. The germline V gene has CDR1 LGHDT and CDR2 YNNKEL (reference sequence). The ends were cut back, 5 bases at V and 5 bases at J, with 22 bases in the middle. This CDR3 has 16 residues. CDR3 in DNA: TGTGCCAGCAGCGGAGTGCCTCCCATTTCGTTAGACGAGCAGTACTTC. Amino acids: CASSGVPPISLDEQYF.

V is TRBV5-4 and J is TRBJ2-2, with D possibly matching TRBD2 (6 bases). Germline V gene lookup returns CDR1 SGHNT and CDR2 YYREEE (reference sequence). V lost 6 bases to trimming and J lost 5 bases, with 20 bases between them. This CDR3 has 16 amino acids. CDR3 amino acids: CASTLNGGGRTGELFF. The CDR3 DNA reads TGTGCCAGCACCCTGAATGGGGGAGGAAGGACCGGGGAGCTGTTTTTT. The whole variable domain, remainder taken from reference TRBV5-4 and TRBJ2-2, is ETGVTQSPTHLIKTRGQQVTLRCSSQSGHNTVSWYQQALGQGPQFIFQYYREEENGRGNFPPRFSGLQFPNYSSELNVNALELDDSALYLCASTLNGGGRTGELFFGEGSRLTVL.

The CDR3 protein is CASSPGPSGEQFF. DNA for the CDR3: TGTGCCAGCTCACCAGGGCCCAGTGGTGAGCAGTTCTTC. The chain employs TRBV18 and TRBJ2-1; D unclear. Trimming pared 2 bases from V and 9 bases from J, leaving 11 bases between. The CDR3 is made up of 13 amino acids. Per the germline V gene, CDR1 is KGHSH and CDR2 is LQKENI.

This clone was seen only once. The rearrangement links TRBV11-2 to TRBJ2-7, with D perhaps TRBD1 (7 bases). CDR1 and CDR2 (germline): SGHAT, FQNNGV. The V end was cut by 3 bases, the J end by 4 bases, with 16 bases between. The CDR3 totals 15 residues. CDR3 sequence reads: CASSFYDREAYEQYF. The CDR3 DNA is TGTGCCAGCAGCTTTTACGACAGGGAGGCTTACGAGCAGTACTTC.

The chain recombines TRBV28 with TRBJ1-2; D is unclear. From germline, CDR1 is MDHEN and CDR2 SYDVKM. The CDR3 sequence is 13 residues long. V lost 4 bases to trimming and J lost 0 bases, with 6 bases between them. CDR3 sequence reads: CASSSTANYGYTF. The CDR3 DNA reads TGTGCCAGCAGTTCTACAGCTAACTATGGCTACACCTTC.

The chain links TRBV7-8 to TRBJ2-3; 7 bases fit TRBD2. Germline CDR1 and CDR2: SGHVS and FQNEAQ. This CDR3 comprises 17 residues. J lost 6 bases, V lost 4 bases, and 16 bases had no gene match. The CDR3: CASSYTGGGRARDTQYF. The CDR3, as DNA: TGTGCCAGCAGCTACACGGGGGGAGGGAGGGCTAGGGATACGCAGTATTTT. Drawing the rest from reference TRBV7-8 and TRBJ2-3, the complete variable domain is GAGVSQSPRYKVAKRGQDVALRCDPISGHVSLFWYQQALGQGPEFLTYFQNEAQLDKSGLPSDRFFAERPEGSVSTLKIQRTQQEDSAVYLCASSYTGGGRARDTQYFGPGTRLTVL.

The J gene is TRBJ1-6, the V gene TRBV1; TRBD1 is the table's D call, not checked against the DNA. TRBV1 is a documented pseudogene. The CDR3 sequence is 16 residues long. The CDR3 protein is CTSSQVGAGCNSPLHF. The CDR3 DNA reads TGCACCAGCAGCCAAGTGGGCGCAGGGTGCAATTCACCCCTCCACTTT.

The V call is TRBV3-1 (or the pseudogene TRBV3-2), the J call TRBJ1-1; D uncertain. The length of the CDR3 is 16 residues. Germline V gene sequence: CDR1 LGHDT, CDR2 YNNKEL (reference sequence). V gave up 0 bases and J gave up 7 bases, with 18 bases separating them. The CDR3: CASSQDRSGGPSEAFF. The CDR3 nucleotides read TGTGCCAGCAGCCAAGATAGGTCGGGAGGGCCGAGTGAAGCTTTCTTT.

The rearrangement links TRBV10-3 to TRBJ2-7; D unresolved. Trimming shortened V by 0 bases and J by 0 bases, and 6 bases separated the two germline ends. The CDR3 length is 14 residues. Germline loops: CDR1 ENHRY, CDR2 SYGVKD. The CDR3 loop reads CAISESSTSYEQYF. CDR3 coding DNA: TGTGCCATCAGTGAGTCCTCTACCTCCTACGAGCAGTACTTC.

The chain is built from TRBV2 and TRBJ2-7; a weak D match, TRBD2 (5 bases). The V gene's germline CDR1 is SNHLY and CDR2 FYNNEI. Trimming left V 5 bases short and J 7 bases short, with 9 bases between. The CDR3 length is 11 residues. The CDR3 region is CASSPGLEQYF. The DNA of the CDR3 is TGTGCCAGCAGTCCGGGGTTAGAGCAGTACTTC.

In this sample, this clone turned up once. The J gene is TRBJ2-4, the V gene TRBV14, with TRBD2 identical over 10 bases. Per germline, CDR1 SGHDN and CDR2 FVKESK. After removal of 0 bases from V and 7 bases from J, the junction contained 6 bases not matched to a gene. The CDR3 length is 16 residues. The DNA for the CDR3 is TGTGCCAGCAGCCAAGACCTAGCGGGAGCAGGTAACATTCAGTACTTC. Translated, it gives CASSQDLAGAGNIQYF. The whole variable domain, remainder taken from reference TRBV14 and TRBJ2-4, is EAGVTQFPSHSVIEKGQTVTLRCDPISGHDNLYWYRRVMGKEIKFLLHFVKESKQDESGMPNNRFLAERTGGTYSTLKVQPAELEDSGVYFCASSQDLAGAGNIQYFGAGTRLSVL.

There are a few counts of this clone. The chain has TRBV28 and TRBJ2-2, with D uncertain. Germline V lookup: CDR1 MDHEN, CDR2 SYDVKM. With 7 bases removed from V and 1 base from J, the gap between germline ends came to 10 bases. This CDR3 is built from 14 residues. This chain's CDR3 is CASIGARNTGELFF. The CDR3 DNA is TGTGCCAGCATCGGAGCGAGGAACACCGGGGAGCTGTTTTTT. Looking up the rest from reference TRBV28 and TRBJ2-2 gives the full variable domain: DVKVTQSSRYLVKRTGEKVFLECVQDMDHENMFWYRQDPGLGLRLIYFSYDVKMKEKGDIPEGYSVSREKKERFSLILESASTNQTSMYLCASIGARNTGELFFGEGSRLTVL.

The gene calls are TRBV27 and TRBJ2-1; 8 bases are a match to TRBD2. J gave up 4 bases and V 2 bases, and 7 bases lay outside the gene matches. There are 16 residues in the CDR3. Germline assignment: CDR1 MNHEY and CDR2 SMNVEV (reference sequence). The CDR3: CASSLNSLAGYNEQFF. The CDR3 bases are TGTGCCAGCAGTTTAAATAGTCTAGCGGGTTACAATGAGCAGTTCTTC.

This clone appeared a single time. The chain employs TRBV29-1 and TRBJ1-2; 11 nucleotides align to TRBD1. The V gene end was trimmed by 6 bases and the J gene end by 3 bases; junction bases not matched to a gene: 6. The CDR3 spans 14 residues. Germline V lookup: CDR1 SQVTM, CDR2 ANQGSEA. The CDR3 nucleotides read TGCAGCGTAGGCCCGGGACAGGGGGACTATGGCTACACCTTC. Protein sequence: CSVGPGQGDYGYTF.